This section outlines one T cell receptor beta chain sequence together with its context. The antigen is unknown. Trimming cost V 0 bases and J 4 bases, with 12 bases left between them. The CDR3 is made up of 15 amino acids. Germline CDR1 reads SGHTA; CDR2 reads FQGTGA. The data originate from a study of cytomegalovirus exposure and HLA in healthy donors. General study findings and limits: In a later analysis, parvovirus B19, influenza, CMV and Epstein-Barr virus appeared linked to several top co-occurrence clusters. There were about 160 TCR beta chains listed as cytomegalovirus-associated. TRBV6-2, TRBV6-3 and some other V segments were excluded as indistinguishable.

The PCR was carried out with 60 Vbeta primers and 13 Jbeta primers. TCRdb's table, derived via immunoSEQ multiplex PCR, lists solely in-frame clones and lacks some. Of about 120,000 clones listed, over 6.5% were seen once; the top ten hold around 5.8%. There were likely unrecorded immune exposures, though donors were nominally healthy when sampled. This chain links TRBV7-3 with TRBJ2-5; TRBD1 might be the D (5 bases). This clonotype originated in a woman aged 40 to 50 in good health and CMV-seropositive. Sequencing used PBMCs. CDR3 in amino acids: CASSLTSGKGETQYF. CDR3 coding DNA: TGTGCCAGCAGCTTAACGTCAGGGAAAGGAGAGACCCAGTACTTC.